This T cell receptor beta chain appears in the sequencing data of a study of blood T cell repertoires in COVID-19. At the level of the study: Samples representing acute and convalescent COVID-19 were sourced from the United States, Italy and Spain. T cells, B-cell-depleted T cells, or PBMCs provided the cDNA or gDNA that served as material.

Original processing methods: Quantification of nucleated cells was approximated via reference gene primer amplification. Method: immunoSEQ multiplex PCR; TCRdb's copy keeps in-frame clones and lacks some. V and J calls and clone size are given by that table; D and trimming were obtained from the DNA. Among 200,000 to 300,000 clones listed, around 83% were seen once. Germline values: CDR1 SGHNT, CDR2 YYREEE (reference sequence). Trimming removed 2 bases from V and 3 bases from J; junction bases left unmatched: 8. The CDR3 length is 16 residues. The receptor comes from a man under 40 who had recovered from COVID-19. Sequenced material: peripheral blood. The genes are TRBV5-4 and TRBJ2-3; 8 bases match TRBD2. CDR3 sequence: CASSFFVSGVTDTQYF. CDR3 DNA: TGTGCCAGCAGCTTTTTCGTTAGCGGGGTTACAGATACGCAGTATTTT.